This T cell receptor beta chain is drawn from a study of identical twins. TCRdb re-called the 5' RACE reads through MiXCR, storing one row per CDR3 protein. Of approximately 500,000 distinct CDR3 sequences listed, 20% to 25% are singletons. V lost 3 bases, J lost 2 bases, and 10 bases lay in between. Germline loops: CDR1 MDHEN, CDR2 SYDVKM. This CDR3 comprises 15 residues. A single count supports this clonotype. These same data were also listed under a study on T cells expressing NK-cell markers.

This TCR was sampled from a young woman in good health. The sequenced sample consisted of CD4+ T cells sorted from blood. The V call is TRBV28, the J call TRBJ2-2; D gene unclear. CDR3 amino acids: CASSFRQINTGELFF. CDR3 DNA: TGTGCCAGCAGTTTCAGGCAGATCAACACCGGGGAGCTGTTTTTT.